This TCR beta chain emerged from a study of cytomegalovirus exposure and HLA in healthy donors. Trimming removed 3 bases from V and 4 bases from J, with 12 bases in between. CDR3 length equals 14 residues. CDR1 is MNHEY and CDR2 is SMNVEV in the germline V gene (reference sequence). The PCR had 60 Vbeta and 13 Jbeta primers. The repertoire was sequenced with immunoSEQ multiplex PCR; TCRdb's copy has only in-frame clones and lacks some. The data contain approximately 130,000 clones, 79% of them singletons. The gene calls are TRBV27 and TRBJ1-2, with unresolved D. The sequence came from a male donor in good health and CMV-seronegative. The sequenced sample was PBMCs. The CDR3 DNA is TGTGCCAGCAGTTTCGGGGAAGGGCCCTATGGCTACACCTTC. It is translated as CASSFGEGPYGYTF.